This entry concerns a single T cell receptor beta chain. This clonotype has a single count. This clone's antigen is unknown. Per-base qualities were not stored, and no clone one base away is much larger. Single-read evidence is weak. From cysteine to phenylalanine, the CDR3 is 18 amino acids long. Just the 54-base CDR3 DNA is kept, in frame starting at base 1. CDR1 and CDR2 (SQVTM, ANQGSEA) derive from the germline V gene. V is trimmed back by 6 bases and J by 7 bases, and the junction contains 18 bases that no gene match accounts for. This sample is part of a study of T-cell memory formation after mild COVID-19 (dated by TCRdb to about 2021). Notes on the research overall: TCR sequence clusters from the two donors were found to be largely donor specific. T-cell clones expanding and contracting after mild COVID-19 in a couple of donors were tracked by longitudinal TCRalpha and TCRbeta repertoire sequencing. The cohort comprised two young, previously healthy adult volunteers, one female and one male. Study-level results and caveats: Only two mild cases were covered in the study, and larger cohorts including severe cases with pre-infection samples were considered necessary. Contracting CD4+ clones appeared mostly in the CM and EM memory subsets, whereas CD8+ clones were enriched in EMRA. SARS-CoV-2 specificity of the second-wave clones peaking on day 37 was not confirmed. Some responding clones were detected in pre-infection memory, suggesting pre-existing cross-reactive memory T cells joined the SARS-CoV-2 response. Balanced CD4/CD8 phenotypes were observed for clones contracting from day 15 to 85, whereas a bias towards CD4+ was observed for a second wave of clones expanding from day 15 to 37.

The sequencing machine was an Illumina NovaSeq 6000. TCRalpha and TCRbeta cDNA libraries were constructed by 5'RACE with constant-segment primers, with sample barcodes and unique molecular identifiers being introduced. RNA was extracted from every sample with Trizol reagent. Library amplification was performed in two PCR steps, and a second sample barcode and Illumina TruSeq adapters were introduced in the second step. Sequencing of libraries was performed on an Illumina NovaSeq with 2 x 150 bp paired-end reads. Per the authors' processing: Demultiplexing of reads and collapsing into UMI-guided consensus sequences were performed with migec v1.2.7. Using mixcr v2.1.11, UMI consensuses were aligned to TRA and TRB V and J templates and then assembled into clonotypes. Clonotypes were classified as expanded or contracted when called significant by both edgeR and NoisET, with noise models trained on biological replicates. edgeR calls used a false discovery rate-adjusted p below 0.01 and a log2 fold-change threshold of 1. As an exploratory analysis of dynamics, PCA with hierarchical clustering was applied to max-normalized trajectories of the 1000 most abundant clonotypes. The CD4 or CD8 phenotype of responding clones was assigned using the separately sequenced CD4+ and CD8+ repertoires. The raw public reads went through TCRdb reprocessing: fastp at Q25, MiXCR clone calling, in-frame beta chains kept. Duplicate CDR3 protein sequences are folded into a single record with the most common DNA and genes. V and J calls and clone size were set by TCRdb, not the authors. In this sample the table shows roughly 610,000 distinct CDR3 sequences, 17% of which occur a single time. 8.1% of the sample rests with the top ten.

PBMCs were isolated by Ficoll-Paque density gradient centrifugation. In this chain, TRBV29-1 is recombined with TRBJ2-1; 13 of the junction bases match TRBD2. The sample taken for sequencing was PBMCs or a T cell subset sorted from them (not recorded which). The clonotype was recovered from an adult woman who had mild COVID-19 (a few samples of this study predate the infection). The sample titles of this study are shuffled in the database, so cell type and time point are left out; the donor was told from shared clones. The nucleotide sequence is given as TGCAGCGTGCTGGGACTAGCGGGAAAGTTAGGCGGGAAAAATGAGCAGTTCTTC. Its protein reads: CSVLGLAGKLGGKNEQFF.